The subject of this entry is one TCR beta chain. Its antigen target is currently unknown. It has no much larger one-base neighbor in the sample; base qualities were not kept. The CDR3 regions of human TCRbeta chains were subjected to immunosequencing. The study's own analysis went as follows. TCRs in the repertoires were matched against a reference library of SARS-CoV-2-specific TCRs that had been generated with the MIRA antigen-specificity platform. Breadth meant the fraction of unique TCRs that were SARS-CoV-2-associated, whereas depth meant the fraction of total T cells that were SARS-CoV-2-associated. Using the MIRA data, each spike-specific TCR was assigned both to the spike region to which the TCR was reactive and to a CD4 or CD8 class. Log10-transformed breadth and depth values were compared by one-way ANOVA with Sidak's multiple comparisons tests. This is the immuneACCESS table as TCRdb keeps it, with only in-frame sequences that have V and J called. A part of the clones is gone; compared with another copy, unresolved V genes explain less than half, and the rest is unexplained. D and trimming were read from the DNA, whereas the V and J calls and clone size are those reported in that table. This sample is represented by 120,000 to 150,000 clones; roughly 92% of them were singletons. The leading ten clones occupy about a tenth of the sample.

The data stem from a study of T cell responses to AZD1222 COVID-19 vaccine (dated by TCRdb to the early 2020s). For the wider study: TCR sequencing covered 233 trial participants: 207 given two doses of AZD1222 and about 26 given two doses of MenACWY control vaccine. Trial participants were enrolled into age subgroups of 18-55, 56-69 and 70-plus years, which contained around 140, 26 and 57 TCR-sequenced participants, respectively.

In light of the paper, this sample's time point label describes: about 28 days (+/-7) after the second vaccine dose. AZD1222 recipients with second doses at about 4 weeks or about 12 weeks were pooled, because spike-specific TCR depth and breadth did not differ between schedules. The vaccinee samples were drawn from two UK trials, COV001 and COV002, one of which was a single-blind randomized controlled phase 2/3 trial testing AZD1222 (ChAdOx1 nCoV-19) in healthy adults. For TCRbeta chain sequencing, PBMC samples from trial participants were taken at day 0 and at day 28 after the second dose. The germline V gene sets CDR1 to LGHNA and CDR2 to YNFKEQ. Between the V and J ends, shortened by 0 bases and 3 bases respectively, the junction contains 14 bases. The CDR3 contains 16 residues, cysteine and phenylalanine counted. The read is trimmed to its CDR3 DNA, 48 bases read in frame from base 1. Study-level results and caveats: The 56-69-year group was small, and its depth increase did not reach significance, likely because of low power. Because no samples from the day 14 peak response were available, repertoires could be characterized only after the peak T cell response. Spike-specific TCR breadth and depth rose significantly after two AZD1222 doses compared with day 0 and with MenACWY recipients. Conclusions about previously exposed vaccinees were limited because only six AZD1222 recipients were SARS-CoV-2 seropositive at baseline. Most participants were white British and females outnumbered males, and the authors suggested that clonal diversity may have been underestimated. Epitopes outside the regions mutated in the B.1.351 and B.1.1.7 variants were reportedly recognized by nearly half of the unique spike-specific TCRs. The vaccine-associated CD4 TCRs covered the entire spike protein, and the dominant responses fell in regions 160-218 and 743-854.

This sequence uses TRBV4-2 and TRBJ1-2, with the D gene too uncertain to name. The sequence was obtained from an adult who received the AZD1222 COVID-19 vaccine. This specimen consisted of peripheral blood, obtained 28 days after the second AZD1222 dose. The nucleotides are TGTGCCAGCAGCCAAGATGGAGGCACCTCGGACTATGGCTACACCTTC. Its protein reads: CASSQDGGTSDYGYTF.